These T cell receptor beta chains were read from a single sample in a study of neurological immune-mediated disorders. A single record per CDR3 protein comes from TCRdb applying MiXCR to the 5' RACE reads. The repertoire holds about 50,000 distinct CDR3 sequences, with roughly 17% as singletons. Sequencing input: PBMCs. These receptor sequences come from a man aged 55 to 69 in good health. CDR3s include the opening cysteine and the closing phenylalanine or tryptophan. The order of the fields is V gene, clone size, J gene, D gene, CDR3 DNA, CDR3 protein. A D gene is named only where the DNA matches it firmly. Clone size is given for some rows only: seen once, a few or many times, or a class if the clone is expanded.

V gene: TRBV7-2
clone size: many
J gene: TRBJ2-7
D gene: .
CDR3 DNA: TGTGCCAGCAGTCAGGGGGGCAGGGGGGGCGAGCAGTACTTC
CDR3 protein: CASSQGGRGGEQYF

V gene: TRBV7-9
clone size: many
J gene: TRBJ2-7
D gene: .
CDR3 DNA: TGTGCCGGGGGACTCGCCGACTCCTACGAGCAGTACTTC
CDR3 protein: CAGGLADSYEQYF

V gene: TRBV29-1
clone size: many
J gene: TRBJ2-1
D gene: .
CDR3 DNA: TGCAGCGGAACGCGACTGTTACACAATGAGCAGTTCTTC
CDR3 protein: CSGTRLLHNEQFF

V gene: TRBV20-1
clone size: many
J gene: TRBJ2-3
D gene: TRBD2
CDR3 DNA: TGCAGTGCTAGGAGAGGGCTAGCGGGAGATACGCAGTATTTT
CDR3 protein: CSARRGLAGDTQYF

V gene: TRBV27
clone size: many
J gene: TRBJ1-2
D gene: .
CDR3 DNA: TGTGCCAGCAGTTCTCTTGGCAGAGCCTACTATGGCTACACCTTC
CDR3 protein: CASSSLGRAYYGYTF

V gene: TRBV5-1
clone size: many
J gene: TRBJ1-1
D gene: .
CDR3 DNA: TGCGCCAGCAGCTTGAACTCCGCTGAAGCTTTCTTT
CDR3 protein: CASSLNSAEAFF

V gene: TRBV27
clone size: few
J gene: TRBJ2-1
D gene: TRBD1
CDR3 DNA: TGTGCCAGCAGTTTATACAGGGGCAGCTCCTACAATGAGCAGTTCTTC
CDR3 protein: CASSLYRGSSYNEQFF

V gene: TRBV5-1
clone size: many
J gene: TRBJ1-1
D gene: .
CDR3 DNA: TGCGCCAGCAGCTCCCTCGGGGCAGAGGGAAATTCTGCTTTCTTT
CDR3 protein: CASSSLGAEGNSAFF

V gene: TRBV7-2
clone size: many
J gene: TRBJ2-7
D gene: .
CDR3 DNA: TGTGCCAGCAGTCCTACATCCCAATCATACTACGAGCAGTACTTC
CDR3 protein: CASSPTSQSYYEQYF

V gene: TRBV12-3/TRBV12-4
clone size: many
J gene: TRBJ2-7
D gene: .
CDR3 DNA: TGTGCCAGCAGTTCCCCTGGCCGGGACGGAACCTACGAGCAGTACTTC
CDR3 protein: CASSSPGRDGTYEQYF

V gene: TRBV4-2
clone size: .
J gene: TRBJ2-7
D gene: TRBD2
CDR3 DNA: TGTGCCAGCAGCCAAGATAGCTGGGCTAGCGGGACCTACGAGCAGTACTTC
CDR3 protein: CASSQDSWASGTYEQYF

V gene: TRBV28
clone size: many
J gene: TRBJ2-3
D gene: TRBD2
CDR3 DNA: TGTGCCAGCAGTTCAGCGGGAGTAGATACGCAGTATTTT
CDR3 protein: CASSSAGVDTQYF

V gene: TRBV5-1
clone size: many
J gene: TRBJ1-1
D gene: .
CDR3 DNA: TGCGCCAGCAGCTTGGCCGCAGGGAGGGGCACTGAAGCTTTCTTT
CDR3 protein: CASSLAAGRGTEAFF

V gene: TRBV6-5
clone size: .
J gene: TRBJ1-4
D gene: TRBD1
CDR3 DNA: TGTGCCAGCAGCAACGTACGGGGACAGCTTAATGAAAAACTGTTTTTC
CDR3 protein: CASSNVRGQLNEKLFF

V gene: TRBV6-1
clone size: .
J gene: TRBJ2-1
D gene: .
CDR3 DNA: TGTGCCAGCAGTGAAGGGATGAGGACCGGTTACAATGAGCAGTTCTTC
CDR3 protein: CASSEGMRTGYNEQFF

V gene: TRBV5-6
clone size: many
J gene: TRBJ2-5
D gene: .
CDR3 DNA: TGTGCCAGCAGCTTGGTTGGGACGTACCAAGAGACCCAGTACTTC
CDR3 protein: CASSLVGTYQETQYF

V gene: TRBV20-1
clone size: many
J gene: TRBJ1-5
D gene: .
CDR3 DNA: TGCAGTGCTAGAGAGATGACAGCGTATAGCAATCAGCCCCAGCATTTT
CDR3 protein: CSAREMTAYSNQPQHF

V gene: TRBV21-1
clone size: many
J gene: TRBJ2-3
D gene: .
CDR3 DNA: TGTGCCAGCAGCCTCCCCGCCGGCAGGGTCAGCACAGATACGCAGTATTTT
CDR3 protein: CASSLPAGRVSTDTQYF

V gene: TRBV20-1
clone size: many
J gene: TRBJ1-2
D gene: .
CDR3 DNA: TGCAGTGCTAGAGATCTAGGGATCTATGGCTACACCTTC
CDR3 protein: CSARDLGIYGYTF

V gene: TRBV5-1
clone size: few
J gene: TRBJ2-7
D gene: TRBD2
CDR3 DNA: TGCGCCAGCAGCCATTTGGGACTAGCGGGTAGACGTTTCTCCTACGAGCAGTACTTC
CDR3 protein: CASSHLGLAGRRFSYEQYF

V gene: TRBV7-3
clone size: many
J gene: TRBJ2-7
D gene: .
CDR3 DNA: TGTGCCAGCAGCTTAACGGGGCAGGACGAGCAGTACTTC
CDR3 protein: CASSLTGQDEQYF

V gene: TRBV20-1
clone size: many
J gene: TRBJ2-1
D gene: TRBD2
CDR3 DNA: TGCAGTGCTGGGGATAGCGGGAGAATTAACAATGAGCAGTTCTTC
CDR3 protein: CSAGDSGRINNEQFF

V gene: TRBV29-1
clone size: few
J gene: TRBJ2-7
D gene: TRBD1
CDR3 DNA: TGCAGCGTTGATACAGGGGACTACGAGCAGTACTTC
CDR3 protein: CSVDTGDYEQYF

V gene: TRBV5-6
clone size: .
J gene: TRBJ2-2
D gene: .
CDR3 DNA: TGTGCCAGCAGCCCAGGAAAAACCACAGGGGAGCTGTTTTTT
CDR3 protein: CASSPGKTTGELFF

V gene: TRBV9
clone size: few
J gene: TRBJ1-6
D gene: TRBD1
CDR3 DNA: TGTGCCAGCAGCGCCGGACAGGGGAGCAATTCACCCCTCCACTTT
CDR3 protein: CASSAGQGSNSPLHF

V gene: TRBV7-9
clone size: many
J gene: TRBJ2-7
D gene: .
CDR3 DNA: TGTGCCAGCAGCCCGACAGGTTCCGAGCAGTACTTC
CDR3 protein: CASSPTGSEQYF

V gene: TRBV15
clone size: many
J gene: TRBJ1-2
D gene: TRBD1
CDR3 DNA: TGTGCCACCAGCAGGGGGACAGGGGGTCTTGGCTACACCTTC
CDR3 protein: CATSRGTGGLGYTF

V gene: TRBV3-1
clone size: .
J gene: TRBJ2-1
D gene: TRBD2
CDR3 DNA: TGTGCCAGCAGCCAAACGGGACTAGCGGGAGTTGTTGAGCAGTTCTTC
CDR3 protein: CASSQTGLAGVVEQFF

V gene: TRBV4-3
clone size: .
J gene: TRBJ1-2
D gene: TRBD1
CDR3 DNA: TGCGCCAGCAGCCGCTTACCGGGACAGGGGACGTTTAGAGATGGCTACACCTTC
CDR3 protein: CASSRLPGQGTFRDGYTF

V gene: TRBV29-1
clone size: many
J gene: TRBJ2-1
D gene: TRBD2
CDR3 DNA: TGCAGCGCCTCGGGGGGGAGGGATACCTACAATGAGCAGTTCTTC
CDR3 protein: CSASGGRDTYNEQFF